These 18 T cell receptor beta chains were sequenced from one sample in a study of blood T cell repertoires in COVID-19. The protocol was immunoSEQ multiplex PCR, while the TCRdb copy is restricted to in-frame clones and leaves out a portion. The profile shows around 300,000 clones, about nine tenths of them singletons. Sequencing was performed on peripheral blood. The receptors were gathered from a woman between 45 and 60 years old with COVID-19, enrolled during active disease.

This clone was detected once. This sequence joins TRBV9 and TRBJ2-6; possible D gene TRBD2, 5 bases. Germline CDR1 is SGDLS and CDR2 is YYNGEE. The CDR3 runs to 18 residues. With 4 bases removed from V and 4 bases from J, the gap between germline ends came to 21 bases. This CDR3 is CASSQRRSFTGGANVLTF. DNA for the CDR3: TGTGCCAGCAGCCAGCGCCGCTCCTTTACGGGGGGGGCCAACGTCCTGACTTTC.

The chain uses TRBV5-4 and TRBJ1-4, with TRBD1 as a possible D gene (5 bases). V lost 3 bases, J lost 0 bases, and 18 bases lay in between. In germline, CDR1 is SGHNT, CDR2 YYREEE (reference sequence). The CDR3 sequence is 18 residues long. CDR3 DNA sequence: TGTGCCAGCAGCTGGGGCGGACATCAAACCTCAACTAATGAAAAACTGTTTTTT. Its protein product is CASSWGGHQTSTNEKLFF.

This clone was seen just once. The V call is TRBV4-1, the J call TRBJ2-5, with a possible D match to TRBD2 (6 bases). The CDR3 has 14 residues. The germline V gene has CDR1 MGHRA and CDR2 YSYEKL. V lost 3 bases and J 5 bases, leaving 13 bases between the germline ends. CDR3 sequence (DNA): TGCGCCAGCAGCCAGGACTATAATGTGGAGACCCAGTACTTC. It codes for CASSQDYNVETQYF.

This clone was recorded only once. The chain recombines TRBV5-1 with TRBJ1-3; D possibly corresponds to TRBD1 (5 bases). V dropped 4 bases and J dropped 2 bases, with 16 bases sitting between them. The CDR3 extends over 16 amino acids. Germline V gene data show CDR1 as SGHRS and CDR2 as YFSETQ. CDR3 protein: CASSREVQGTGNTIYF. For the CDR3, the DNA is TGCGCCAGCAGCCGCGAAGTTCAGGGAACTGGAAACACCATATATTTT.

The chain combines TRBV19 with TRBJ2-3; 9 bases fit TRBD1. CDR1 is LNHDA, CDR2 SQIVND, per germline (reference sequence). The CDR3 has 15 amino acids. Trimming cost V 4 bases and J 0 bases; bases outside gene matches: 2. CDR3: CASSTDRGSTDTQYF. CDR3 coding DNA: TGTGCCAGTAGTACGGACAGGGGAAGCACAGATACGCAGTATTTT.

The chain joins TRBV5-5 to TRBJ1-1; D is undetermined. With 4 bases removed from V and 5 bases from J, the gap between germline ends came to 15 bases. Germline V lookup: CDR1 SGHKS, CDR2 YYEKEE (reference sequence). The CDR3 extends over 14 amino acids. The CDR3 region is CASSPRSDWTEAFF. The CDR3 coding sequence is TGTGCCAGCAGCCCCCGGTCGGACTGGACTGAAGCTTTCTTT.

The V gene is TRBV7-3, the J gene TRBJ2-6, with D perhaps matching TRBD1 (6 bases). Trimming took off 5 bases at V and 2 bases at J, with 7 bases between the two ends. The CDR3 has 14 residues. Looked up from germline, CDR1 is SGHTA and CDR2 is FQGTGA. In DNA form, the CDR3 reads TGTGCCAGCAGCCGGACAGCTGGGGCCAACGTCCTGACTTTC. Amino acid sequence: CASSRTAGANVLTF.

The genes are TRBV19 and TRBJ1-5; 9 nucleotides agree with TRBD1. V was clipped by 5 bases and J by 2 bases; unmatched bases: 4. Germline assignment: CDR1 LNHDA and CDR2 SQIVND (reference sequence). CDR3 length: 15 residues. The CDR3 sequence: CASSVGQGRNQPQHF. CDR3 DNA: TGTGCCAGTAGTGTGGGACAGGGTCGCAATCAGCCCCAGCATTTT.

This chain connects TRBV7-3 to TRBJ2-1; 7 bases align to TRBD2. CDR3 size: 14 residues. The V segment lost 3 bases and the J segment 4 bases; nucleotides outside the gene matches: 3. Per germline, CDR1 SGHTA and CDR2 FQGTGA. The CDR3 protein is CASSFSGGYNEQFF. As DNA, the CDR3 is TGTGCCAGCAGCTTTTCGGGGGGATACAATGAGCAGTTCTTC. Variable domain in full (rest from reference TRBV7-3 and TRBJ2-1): GAGVSQTPSNKVTEKGKYVELRCDPISGHTALYWYRQSLGQGPEFLIYFQGTGAADDSGLPNDRFFAVRPEGSVSTLKIQRTERGDSAVYLCASSFSGGYNEQFFGPGTRLTVL.

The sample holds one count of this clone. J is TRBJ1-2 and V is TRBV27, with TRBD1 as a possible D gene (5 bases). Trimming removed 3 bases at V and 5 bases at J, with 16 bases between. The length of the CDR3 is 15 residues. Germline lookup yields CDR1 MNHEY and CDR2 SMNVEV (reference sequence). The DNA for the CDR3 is TGTGCCAGCAGTTTTTGGAGGGGCGCAGGGTATGGCTACACCTTC. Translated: CASSFWRGAGYGYTF.

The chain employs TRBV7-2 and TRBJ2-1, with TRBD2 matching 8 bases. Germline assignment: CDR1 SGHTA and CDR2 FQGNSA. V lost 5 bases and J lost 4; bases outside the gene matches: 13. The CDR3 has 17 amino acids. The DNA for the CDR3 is TGTGCCAGCAGCCTAGGGGTTGGGCGGGGGGATTACAATGAGCAGTTCTTC. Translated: CASSLGVGRGDYNEQFF.

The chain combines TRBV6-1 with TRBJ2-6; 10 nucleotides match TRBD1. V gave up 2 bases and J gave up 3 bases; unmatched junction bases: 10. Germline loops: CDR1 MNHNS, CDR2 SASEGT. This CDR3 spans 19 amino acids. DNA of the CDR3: TGTGCCAGCAGTGAAACCTTGACAGGGGGCACGTATGGGGCCAACGTCCTGACTTTC. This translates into CASSETLTGGTYGANVLTF.

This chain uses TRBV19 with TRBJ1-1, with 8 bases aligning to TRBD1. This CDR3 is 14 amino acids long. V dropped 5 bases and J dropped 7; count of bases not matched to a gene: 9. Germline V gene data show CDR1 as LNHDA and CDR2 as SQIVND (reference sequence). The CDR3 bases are TGTGCCAGTAGTGCCGGGACAGGAAAGAATGAAGCTTTCTTT. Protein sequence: CASSAGTGKNEAFF. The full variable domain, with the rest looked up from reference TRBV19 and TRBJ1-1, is DGGITQSPKYLFRKEGQNVTLSCEQNLNHDAMYWYRQDPGQGLRLIYYSQIVNDFQKGDIAEGYSVSREKKESFPLTVTSAQKNPTAFYLCASSAGTGKNEAFFGQGTRLTVV.

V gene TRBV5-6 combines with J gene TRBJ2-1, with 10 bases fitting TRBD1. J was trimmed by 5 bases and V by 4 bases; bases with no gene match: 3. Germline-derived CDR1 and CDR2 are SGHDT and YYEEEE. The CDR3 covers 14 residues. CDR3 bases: TGTGCCAGCAGCGGAGACAGGGGGCACAATGAGCAGTTCTTC. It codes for CASSGDRGHNEQFF.

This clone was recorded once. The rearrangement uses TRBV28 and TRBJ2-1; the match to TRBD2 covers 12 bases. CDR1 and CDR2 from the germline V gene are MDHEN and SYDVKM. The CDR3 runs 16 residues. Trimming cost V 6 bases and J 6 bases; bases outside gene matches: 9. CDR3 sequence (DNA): TGTGCCAGCAGACCCCCCCTAGCGGGAGGGCCCAATGAGCAGTTCTTC. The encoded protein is CASRPPLAGGPNEQFF.

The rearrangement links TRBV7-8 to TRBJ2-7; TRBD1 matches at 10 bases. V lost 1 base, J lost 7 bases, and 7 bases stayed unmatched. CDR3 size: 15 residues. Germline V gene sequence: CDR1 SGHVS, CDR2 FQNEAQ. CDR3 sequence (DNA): TGTGCCAGCAGCTTAGGACAGGGGGCAGGAGGAGAGCAGTACTTC. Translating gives CASSLGQGAGGEQYF.

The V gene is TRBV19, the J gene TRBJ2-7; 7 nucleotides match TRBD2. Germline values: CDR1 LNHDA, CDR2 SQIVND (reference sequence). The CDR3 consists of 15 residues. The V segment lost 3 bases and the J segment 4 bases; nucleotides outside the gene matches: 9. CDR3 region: CASSISSSGVYEQYF. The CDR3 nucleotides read TGTGCCAGTAGTATCAGTTCTAGCGGAGTTTACGAGCAGTACTTC.

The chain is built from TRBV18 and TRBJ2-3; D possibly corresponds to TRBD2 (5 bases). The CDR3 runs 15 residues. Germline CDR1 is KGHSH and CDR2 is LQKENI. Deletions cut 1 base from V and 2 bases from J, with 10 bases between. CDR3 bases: TGTGCCAGCTCACCACTGGCTAGCAACACAGATACGCAGTATTTT. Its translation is CASSPLASNTDTQYF.